Below are 24 T cell receptor beta chains sequenced from a single sample in a study of OX40 agonist ivuxolimab in advanced cancers. The assay was immunoSEQ multiplex PCR, and TCRdb's table has in-frame clones only and misses some. The sample lists roughly 64,000 clones, roughly 82% seen once, with approximately 2.2% in the top ten. Sequences were derived from CD4+ or CD8+ T cells sorted from blood, sampled in a trial of the OX40 agonist ivuxolimab. The receptors originated from an adult with an advanced solid tumor such as melanoma, head and neck, liver or kidney cancer.

The chain joins TRBV28 to TRBJ1-1; no clear D gene. CDR3 size: 14 residues. V shed 7 bases and J shed 5 bases, with 17 bases lying between them. Per the germline V gene, CDR1 is MDHEN and CDR2 is SYDVKM. The CDR3 sequence is CASTLPGIRTEAFF. Written as DNA, the CDR3 is TGTGCCAGCACCCTTCCTGGGATACGGACTGAAGCTTTCTTT.

The genes are TRBV9 and TRBJ2-5; D not resolved. Trimming took 0 bases from V and 3 from J, leaving 6 bases between them. This CDR3 is 13 amino acids long. Looked up from germline, CDR1 is SGDLS and CDR2 is YYNGEE. This CDR3 is CASSVALKETQYF. Written as DNA, the CDR3 is TGTGCCAGCAGCGTAGCTCTGAAAGAGACCCAGTACTTC.

The V gene is TRBV6-1, the J gene TRBJ2-7, with D possibly TRBD2 on 5 matching bases. Germline V gives CDR1 MNHNS, CDR2 SASEGT. Trimming shortened V by 1 base and J by 4 bases, and 11 bases separated the two germline ends. The CDR3 runs 14 residues. The CDR3 reads CASSEGGMGYEQYF. The CDR3 DNA reads as TGTGCCAGCAGTGAAGGAGGGATGGGTTACGAGCAGTACTTC.

In DNA form, the CDR3 reads TGCGCCAGCAGCCCCACGGTAGCGGGGAATCAAGAGACCCAGTACTTC. As protein: CASSPTVAGNQETQYF. The rearrangement uses TRBV5-1 and TRBJ2-5, with 8 bases fitting TRBD2. V trimming: 4 bases; J trimming: 2 bases; junction bases outside the gene matches: 10. The CDR3 has 16 amino acids. Germline assignment: CDR1 SGHRS and CDR2 YFSETQ.

The genes are TRBV19 and TRBJ2-1, with 8 bases fitting TRBD1. The germline V gene encodes CDR1 LNHDA and CDR2 SQIVND (reference sequence). The CDR3 covers 13 residues. Losses at the gene ends were 5 bases for V and 6 bases for J; bases not matched to a gene: 3. The CDR3 sequence: CASSETGGNEQFF. The CDR3 DNA reads TGTGCCAGTAGTGAAACAGGGGGCAATGAGCAGTTCTTC.

V usage is TRBV29-1 and J usage is TRBJ2-7, with 10 bases fitting TRBD1. The CDR3 covers 13 residues. V was pared by 4 bases and J by 4 bases, with 4 bases of the junction left unmatched. CDR1 is SQVTM, CDR2 ANQGSEA, per germline. The CDR3 sequence is CSVAVGQGYEQYF. The CDR3 DNA reads as TGCAGCGTTGCCGTGGGACAGGGGTACGAGCAGTACTTC.

This clone was recorded a few times. J is TRBJ2-2 and V is TRBV27; 10 bases are a match to TRBD1. With V trimmed by 2 bases and J by 9 bases, 3 bases remained unmatched. This CDR3 comprises 14 residues. The germline CDR1 and CDR2 sequences are MNHEY and SMNVEV (reference sequence). The CDR3 sequence: CASSLRDRGRELFF. CDR3 nucleotide sequence: TGTGCCAGCAGTTTAAGGGACAGGGGACGGGAGCTGTTTTTT.

The V gene is TRBV30, the J gene TRBJ2-7, with D hard to call. The CDR3 is 13 residues long. Trimming left V 0 bases short and J 2 bases short, with 8 bases between. Germline V CDR1 and CDR2: GTSNPN, SVGIG (reference sequence). CDR3 region: CAWSVGSAYEQYF. Here the CDR3 DNA reads TGTGCCTGGAGTGTAGGGTCAGCCTACGAGCAGTACTTC.

The rearrangement uses TRBV5-1 and TRBJ1-4; D unclear. Trimming removed 3 bases at V and 6 bases at J, with 12 bases between. The CDR3 is 14 amino acids. Germline assignment: CDR1 SGHRS and CDR2 YFSETQ. This chain's CDR3 is CASSSVGVDEKLFF. The CDR3, as DNA: TGCGCCAGCAGCTCGGTCGGGGTCGATGAAAAACTGTTTTTT.

The chain combines TRBV28 with TRBJ1-2; 9 bases align to TRBD1. The CDR3 runs to 15 residues. Germline V gene sequence: CDR1 MDHEN, CDR2 SYDVKM. Germline trimming cut 7 bases from V and 5 bases from J; bases unmatched to any gene: 11. This chain's CDR3 is CASTFSQGAVYGYTF. Here the CDR3 DNA reads TGTGCCAGCACCTTTTCACAGGGGGCGGTTTATGGCTACACCTTC.

This chain joins TRBV7-3 and TRBJ2-3; no clear D. CDR3 length: 14 residues. In germline, CDR1 is SGHTA, CDR2 FQGTGA. Between the trimmed V and J ends, which lost 1 base and 5 bases, there was a span of 10 bases. CDR3 nucleotides: TGTGCCAGCAGCTTAATGGACGTTAGAGATACGCAGTATTTT. Its translation is CASSLMDVRDTQYF. The full variable domain, rest sourced from reference TRBV7-3 and TRBJ2-3, is GAGVSQTPSNKVTEKGKYVELRCDPISGHTALYWYRQSLGQGPEFLIYFQGTGAADDSGLPNDRFFAVRPEGSVSTLKIQRTERGDSAVYLCASSLMDVRDTQYFGPGTRLTVL.

The rearrangement uses TRBV7-6 and TRBJ1-6; D gene unclear. Trimming stripped 1 base from V and 9 bases from J, with 10 bases between. Per germline, CDR1 SGHVS and CDR2 FNYEAQ. CDR3 size: 14 residues. The CDR3 DNA follows: TGTGCCAGCAGCTTAGATTCTCAGGTTTCACCCCTCCACTTT. Translated, it gives CASSLDSQVSPLHF.

The chain employs TRBV19 and TRBJ1-4; 10 bases are a match to TRBD1. Germline CDR1 LNHDA, CDR2 SQIVND (reference sequence). V lost 9 bases to trimming and J lost 12 bases; unmatched junction nucleotides: 4. The CDR3 is 11 amino acids. CDR3 in DNA: TGTGCCAGAACTGGGACAGGGGAACTGTTTTTT. It codes for CARTGTGELFF. Full variable domain (rest looked up from reference TRBV19 and TRBJ1-4): DGGITQSPKYLFRKEGQNVTLSCEQNLNHDAMYWYRQDPGQGLRLIYYSQIVNDFQKGDIAEGYSVSREKKESFPLTVTSAQKNPTAFYLCARTGTGELFFGSGTQLSVL.

The V gene is TRBV5-1, the J gene TRBJ1-3; 11 nucleotides align to TRBD1. The CDR3 totals 16 residues. V lost 4 bases, J lost 4 bases, and 7 bases stayed unmatched. The germline V gene has CDR1 SGHRS and CDR2 YFSETQ. In nucleotides, the CDR3 is TGCGCCAGCAGCACCCCCGGGACAGGGGGAGGAAACACCATATATTTT. This sequence encodes CASSTPGTGGGNTIYF.

This clone was recorded once. V usage is TRBV27 and J usage is TRBJ1-6; 10 nucleotides agree with TRBD1. The length of the CDR3 is 16 residues. Germline V gene sequence: CDR1 MNHEY, CDR2 SMNVEV (reference sequence). Germline trimming cut 0 bases from V and 9 bases from J; bases unmatched to any gene: 5. In nucleotides, the CDR3 is TGTGCCAGCAGTTTATCAGCCGGGACAGGGGTTTCACCCCTCCACTTT. It yields the protein CASSLSAGTGVSPLHF.

The J gene is TRBJ1-6, the V gene TRBV30; possible D gene TRBD1, 6 bases. The V gene lost 5 bases and the J gene lost 0 bases, with 11 bases spanning the gap. The CDR3 is made up of 15 amino acids. Per germline, CDR1 GTSNPN and CDR2 SVGIG (reference sequence). The CDR3 region has the DNA TGTGCCTGGTCAGGGGTTATCTCCTATAATTCACCCCTCCACTTT. Residues: CAWSGVISYNSPLHF.

The rearrangement joins TRBV19 to TRBJ1-2, with 7 bases aligning to TRBD1. Germline V gene data show CDR1 as LNHDA and CDR2 as SQIVND (reference sequence). The CDR3 runs to 15 residues. Trimming cost V 3 bases and J 8 bases; bases outside gene matches: 12. CDR3 residues: CASSIARDRRGGYTF. Here the CDR3 DNA reads TGTGCCAGTAGTATCGCGAGGGACAGACGAGGCGGCTACACCTTC.

Of note for this clone: This same CDR3 is encoded by further DNA sequences in the sample. V gene TRBV5-6 combines with J gene TRBJ1-2, with 10 bases identical to TRBD1. V was clipped by 4 bases and J by 8 bases; unmatched bases: 5. CDR1 and CDR2 (germline): SGHDT, YYEEEE. The CDR3 has 13 residues. The CDR3 DNA sequence: TGTGCCAGCAGCCCGGGGGACAGGGGAGGCTACACCTTC. Translated, it gives CASSPGDRGGYTF.

V usage is TRBV7-9 and J usage is TRBJ2-3, with a possible D match to TRBD1 (5 bases). CDR3 length equals 15 residues. The V end was cut by 3 bases, the J end by 3 bases, with 13 bases between. In germline, CDR1 is SEHNR, CDR2 FQNEAQ (reference sequence). The CDR3 spells CASSFTQGVTDTQYF. The DNA for the CDR3 is TGTGCCAGCAGCTTTACGCAGGGTGTGACAGATACGCAGTATTTT.

The genes are TRBV7-6 and TRBJ2-2; D not resolved. The length of the CDR3 is 14 residues. Germline V gene data show CDR1 as SGHVS and CDR2 as FNYEAQ. The V and J ends lost 1 base and 6 bases respectively, with 9 bases between them. CDR3 in amino acids: CASSLVLFPGELFF. The CDR3 DNA sequence: TGTGCCAGCAGCTTAGTCTTGTTTCCCGGGGAGCTGTTTTTT.

This clone was seen only once. V gene TRBV5-1 combines with J gene TRBJ2-7; 12 bases agree with TRBD2. CDR1 and CDR2 (germline): SGHRS, YFSETQ. The CDR3 sequence is 17 residues long. V lost 5 bases, J lost 1 base, and 10 bases stayed unmatched. CDR3 protein: CASSFGLAGPLSYEQYF. The CDR3 nucleotides read TGCGCCAGCAGTTTCGGACTAGCGGGACCTTTATCCTACGAGCAGTACTTC. The full variable domain, its missing parts supplied by reference TRBV5-1 and TRBJ2-7, is KAGVTQTPRYLIKTRGQQVTLSCSPISGHRSVSWYQQTPGQGLQFLFEYFSETQRNKGNFPGRFSGRQFSNSRSEMNVSTLELGDSALYLCASSFGLAGPLSYEQYFGPGTRLTVT.

The chain links TRBV19 to TRBJ1-1; no clear D. From germline, CDR1 is LNHDA and CDR2 SQIVND (reference sequence). This CDR3 is 15 amino acids long. V lost 3 bases, J lost 3 bases, and 14 bases lay in between. The CDR3 here is CASSIDPFSHTEAFF. The CDR3 DNA is TGTGCCAGTAGTATCGACCCTTTTTCCCACACTGAAGCTTTCTTT.

This sequence joins TRBV19 and TRBJ1-5, with 9 bases lining up with TRBD1. Germline V gene sequence: CDR1 LNHDA, CDR2 SQIVND (reference sequence). The CDR3 loop spans 16 amino acids. V was clipped by 7 bases and J by 0 bases; unmatched bases: 7. The CDR3 DNA reads TGTGCCAGTACCCTAGGACAGGGGAATAGCAATCAGCCCCAGCATTTT. This sequence encodes CASTLGQGNSNQPQHF. Drawing the rest from reference TRBV19 and TRBJ1-5, the complete variable domain is DGGITQSPKYLFRKEGQNVTLSCEQNLNHDAMYWYRQDPGQGLRLIYYSQIVNDFQKGDIAEGYSVSREKKESFPLTVTSAQKNPTAFYLCASTLGQGNSNQPQHFGDGTRLSIL.

This clone came up a few times. The CDR3 loop reads CASSYERGQRDEQFF. The CDR3 DNA follows: TGTGCCAGCAGTTACGAAAGGGGACAAAGGGATGAGCAGTTCTTC. The rearrangement joins TRBV6-6 to TRBJ2-1, with a possible D match to TRBD1 (6 bases). Germline values: CDR1 MNHNY, CDR2 SVGAGI (reference sequence). The CDR3 is made up of 15 amino acids. The V end lost 2 bases, the J end lost 8 bases, and 16 bases lay between the germline ends.